One sample yielded the 14 T cell receptor beta chains listed below, sequenced in a study of blood T cell repertoires in COVID-19. Profiling relied on immunoSEQ multiplex PCR, and the TCRdb table lists in-frame clones only, not all of them. The sample shows 150,000 to 200,000 clones, around nine tenths of them seen only once. The specimen sequenced was peripheral blood. The receptors stem from a human donor in a cohort sampled during active COVID-19.

The rearrangement joins TRBV6-6 to TRBJ2-7; tentative D call: TRBD2 (5 bases). Germline values: CDR1 MNHNY, CDR2 SVGAGI (reference sequence). This CDR3 is 11 amino acids long. Trimming took 6 bases from V and 7 from J, leaving 10 bases between them. The CDR3 nucleotides read TGTGCCAGCAGCCCCTCGGGGGAGCAGTACTTC. Protein product: CASSPSGEQYF.

This clone was found once. V and J are TRBV19 and TRBJ1-1; 7 nucleotides align to TRBD1. The CDR3 is 16 amino acids. V gave up 3 bases and J gave up 1 base; unmatched junction bases: 8. Germline V lookup: CDR1 LNHDA, CDR2 SQIVND (reference sequence). CDR3 bases: TGTGCCAGTAGTATCATTTGGACAGGACAGAACACTGAAGCTTTCTTT. Translated: CASSIIWTGQNTEAFF. Drawing the rest from reference TRBV19 and TRBJ1-1, the complete variable domain is DGGITQSPKYLFRKEGQNVTLSCEQNLNHDAMYWYRQDPGQGLRLIYYSQIVNDFQKGDIAEGYSVSREKKESFPLTVTSAQKNPTAFYLCASSIIWTGQNTEAFFGQGTRLTVV.

The chain links TRBV5-4 to TRBJ2-5; D ambiguous. Germline V lookup: CDR1 SGHNT, CDR2 YYREEE (reference sequence). Trimming stripped 5 bases from V and 5 bases from J, with 16 bases between. This CDR3 region has 14 residues. CDR3 amino acids: CASSLSNRAETQYF. As DNA, the CDR3 is TGTGCCAGCAGTCTCAGTAATAGAGCGGAGACCCAGTACTTC.

The V and J genes are TRBV5-5 and TRBJ2-1; TRBD2 is a possible D gene (5 bases). Germline values: CDR1 SGHKS, CDR2 YYEKEE (reference sequence). The CDR3 extends over 19 amino acids. The V gene lost 3 bases and the J gene lost 2 bases, with 24 bases spanning the gap. In DNA form, the CDR3 reads TGTGCCAGCAGCTCGACTACGGGCCCTCATCTAAAAACCTACAATGAGCAGTTCTTC. It yields the protein CASSSTTGPHLKTYNEQFF. The entire variable domain, with the rest obtained from reference TRBV5-5 and TRBJ2-1, is as follows: DAGVTQSPTHLIKTRGQQVTLRCSPISGHKSVSWYQQVLGQGPQFIFQYYEKEERGRGNFPDRFSARQFPNYSSELNVNALLLGDSALYLCASSSTTGPHLKTYNEQFFGPGTRLTVL.

The J gene is TRBJ1-2, the V gene TRBV10-1, with D unresolved. The V end lost 7 bases, the J end lost 7 bases, and 19 bases lay between the germline ends. This CDR3 has 14 amino acids. Germline V gives CDR1 WNHNN, CDR2 SYGVQD (reference sequence). The CDR3 loop is CASIGTGKTFGYTF. The DNA of the CDR3 is TGCGCCAGCATCGGAACGGGGAAAACTTTTGGCTACACCTTC.

The chain has TRBV29-1 and TRBJ1-4; D possibly corresponds to TRBD1 (6 bases). V shed 4 bases and J shed 5 bases, with 11 bases lying between them. CDR1 and CDR2 from the germline V gene are SQVTM and ANQGSEA. CDR3 length: 13 residues. CDR3 sequence reads: CSVVGQGNEKLFF. DNA of the CDR3: TGCAGCGTTGTAGGGCAGGGGAATGAAAAACTGTTTTTT.

The chain joins TRBV12-3 or TRBV12-4 to TRBJ1-1; D gene unclear. This CDR3 has 11 amino acids. Trimming took 3 bases from V and 5 from J, leaving 4 bases between them. The CDR3 DNA sequence: TGTGCCAGCAGTTTCAGGACTGAAGCTTTCTTT. Its protein product is CASSFRTEAFF.

This clone was counted only a few times. The chain employs TRBV6-6 and TRBJ1-5; TRBD1 matches 9 bases. Germline trimming cut 2 bases from V and 4 bases from J; bases unmatched to any gene: 6. This CDR3 spans 16 amino acids. The germline gives CDR1 MNHNY, CDR2 SVGAGI (reference sequence). CDR3 coding DNA: TGTGCCAGCAGTTACGGTACAGGGGGCTGGAATCAGCCCCAGCATTTT. Translating gives CASSYGTGGWNQPQHF.

The table lists this clone with a count of one. V and J are TRBV6-2 or TRBV6-3 and TRBJ1-5, with D maybe TRBD1 (5 bases). V was cut by 2 bases and J by 15 bases, with 20 bases left in between. Looked up from germline, CDR1 is MNHEY and CDR2 is SVGEGT. The CDR3 runs to 14 residues. The CDR3 DNA reads TGTGCCAGCAGTTACACCCACCCCGGGGGTACCCGGCATTTT. Translation: CASSYTHPGGTRHF.

This clone has only one observation. The chain couples TRBV5-1 to TRBJ1-1, with TRBD1 as a possible D gene (5 bases). CDR3 length: 15 amino acids. The ends were cut back, 4 bases at V and 1 base at J, with 14 bases in the middle. Per the germline V gene, CDR1 is SGHRS and CDR2 is YFSETQ. CDR3 bases: TGCGCCAGCAGCCCCGCCGGGGGTAGGAACACTGAAGCTTTCTTT. Translating it yields CASSPAGGRNTEAFF.

This chain uses TRBV30 with TRBJ2-2; 13 nucleotides line up with TRBD2. With 1 base clipped from V and 10 bases from J, the junction kept 3 bases outside the gene matches. This CDR3 contains 14 residues. Germline V CDR1 and CDR2: GTSNPN, SVGIG (reference sequence). The CDR3 region is CAWSGGLAGTELFF. DNA for the CDR3: TGTGCCTGGAGTGGGGGACTAGCGGGAACGGAGCTGTTTTTT.

The chain links TRBV5-1 to TRBJ1-2, with 8 positions matching TRBD1. CDR1 SGHRS and CDR2 YFSETQ come from the germline V gene. The V segment lost 3 bases and the J segment 6 bases; nucleotides outside the gene matches: 7. The CDR3 is made up of 14 amino acids. CDR3 sequence reads: CASSSSDRGHGYTF. The CDR3 bases are TGCGCCAGCAGCTCGAGTGACAGGGGCCATGGCTACACCTTC.

The chain uses TRBV9 and TRBJ1-2, with 10 bases identical to TRBD1. The CDR3 runs to 14 residues. The V gene end was trimmed by 5 bases and the J gene end by 5 bases; junction bases not matched to a gene: 6. Germline CDR1 and CDR2: SGDLS and YYNGEE. The CDR3 loop reads CASSPTGGAYGYTF. In nucleotides, the CDR3 is TGTGCCAGCAGTCCGACAGGGGGCGCTTATGGCTACACCTTC.

The rearrangement uses TRBV5-6 and TRBJ1-2, with 8 bases matching TRBD1. CDR3 length: 16 amino acids. V dropped 1 base and J dropped 2; count of bases not matched to a gene: 7. Germline values: CDR1 SGHDT, CDR2 YYEEEE. As DNA, the CDR3 is TGTGCCAGCAGCTTGTTTGGGGCAGGGGGCAACTATGGCTACACCTTC. The encoded protein is CASSLFGAGGNYGYTF.